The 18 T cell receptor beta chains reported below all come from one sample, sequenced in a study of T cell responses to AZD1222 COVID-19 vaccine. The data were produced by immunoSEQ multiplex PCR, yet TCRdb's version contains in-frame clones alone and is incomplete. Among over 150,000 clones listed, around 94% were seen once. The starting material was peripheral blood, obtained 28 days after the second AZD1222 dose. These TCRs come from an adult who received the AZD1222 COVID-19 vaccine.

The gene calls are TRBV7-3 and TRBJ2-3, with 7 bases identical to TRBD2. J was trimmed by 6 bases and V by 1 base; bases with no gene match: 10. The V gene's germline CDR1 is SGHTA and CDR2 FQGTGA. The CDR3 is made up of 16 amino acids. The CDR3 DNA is TGTGCCAGCAGCTTAAGCGGCTTGGCGGGAGTTGATACGCAGTATTTT. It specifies CASSLSGLAGVDTQYF.

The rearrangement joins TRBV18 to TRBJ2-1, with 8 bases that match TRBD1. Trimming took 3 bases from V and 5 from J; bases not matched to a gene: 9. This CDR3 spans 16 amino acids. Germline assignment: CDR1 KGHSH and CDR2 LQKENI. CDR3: CASSPPRTGINNEQFF. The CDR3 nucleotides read TGTGCCAGCTCACCGCCGAGGACAGGGATAAACAATGAGCAGTTCTTC.

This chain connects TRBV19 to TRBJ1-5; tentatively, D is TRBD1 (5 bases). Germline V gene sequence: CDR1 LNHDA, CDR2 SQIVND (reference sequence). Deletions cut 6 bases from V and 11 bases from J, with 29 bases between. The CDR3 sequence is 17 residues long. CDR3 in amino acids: CASSQNRDGTDQRAQHF. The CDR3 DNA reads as TGTGCCAGTAGCCAAAATAGGGACGGGACGGACCAAAGGGCCCAGCATTTT.

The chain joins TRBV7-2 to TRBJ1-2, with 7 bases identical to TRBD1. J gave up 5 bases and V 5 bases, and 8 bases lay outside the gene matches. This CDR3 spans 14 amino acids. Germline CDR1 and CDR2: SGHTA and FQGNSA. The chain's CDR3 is CASSQDRKGYGYTF. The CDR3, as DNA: TGTGCCAGCAGCCAGGACAGGAAGGGGTATGGCTACACCTTC.

Here the CDR3 reads CASSLAGGRAGLAYEQYF. The CDR3 DNA sequence: TGCGCCAGCAGCTTGGCGGGCGGGAGGGCCGGGTTAGCCTACGAGCAGTACTTC. This chain links TRBV5-1 with TRBJ2-7, with TRBD2 identical over 9 bases. Germline CDR1 is SGHRS and CDR2 is YFSETQ. The CDR3 totals 18 residues. Trimming cost V 0 bases and J 2 bases; bases outside gene matches: 12.

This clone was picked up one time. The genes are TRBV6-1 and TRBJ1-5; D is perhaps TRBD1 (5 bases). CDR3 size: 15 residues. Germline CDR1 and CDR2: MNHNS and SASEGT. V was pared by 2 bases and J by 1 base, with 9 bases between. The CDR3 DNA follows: TGTGCCAGCAGTGAATGGGGGAACAGCAATCAGCCCCAGCATTTT. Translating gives CASSEWGNSNQPQHF.

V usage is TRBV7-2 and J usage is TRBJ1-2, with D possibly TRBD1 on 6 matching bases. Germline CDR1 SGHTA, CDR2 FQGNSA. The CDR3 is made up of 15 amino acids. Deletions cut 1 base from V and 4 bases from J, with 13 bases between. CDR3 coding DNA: TGTGCCAGCAGCTTAGGGACAGATCAAACCTATGGCTACACCTTC. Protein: CASSLGTDQTYGYTF.

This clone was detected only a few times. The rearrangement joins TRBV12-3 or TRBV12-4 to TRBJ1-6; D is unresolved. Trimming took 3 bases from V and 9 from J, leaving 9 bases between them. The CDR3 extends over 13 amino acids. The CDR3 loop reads CASSFYRSSPLHF. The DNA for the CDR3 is TGTGCCAGCAGTTTCTATAGGAGTTCACCCCTCCACTTT.

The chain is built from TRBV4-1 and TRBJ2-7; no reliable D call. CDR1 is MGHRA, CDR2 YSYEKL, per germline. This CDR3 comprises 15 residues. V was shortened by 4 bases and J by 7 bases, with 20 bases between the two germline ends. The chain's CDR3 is CASSPSERTLEEQYF. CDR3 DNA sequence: TGCGCCAGCAGCCCCAGTGAACGGACGCTTGAGGAGCAGTACTTC.

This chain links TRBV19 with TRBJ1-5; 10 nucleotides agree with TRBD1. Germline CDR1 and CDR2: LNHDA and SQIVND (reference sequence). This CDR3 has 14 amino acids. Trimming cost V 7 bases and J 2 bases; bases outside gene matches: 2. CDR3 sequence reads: CASTGTGGNQPQHF. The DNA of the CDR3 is TGTGCCAGTACCGGGACAGGGGGCAATCAGCCCCAGCATTTT.

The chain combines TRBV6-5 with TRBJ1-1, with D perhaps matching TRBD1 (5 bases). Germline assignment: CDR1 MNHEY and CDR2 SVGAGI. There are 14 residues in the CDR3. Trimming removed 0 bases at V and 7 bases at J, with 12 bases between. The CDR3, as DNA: TGTGCCAGCAGTTACTCGACGGGGCAGAATGAAGCTTTCTTT. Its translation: CASSYSTGQNEAFF.

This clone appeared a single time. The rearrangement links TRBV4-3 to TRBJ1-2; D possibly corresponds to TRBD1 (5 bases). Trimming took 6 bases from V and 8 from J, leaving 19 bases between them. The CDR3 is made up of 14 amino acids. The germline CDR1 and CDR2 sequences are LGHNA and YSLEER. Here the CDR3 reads CASSTRGREDGYTF. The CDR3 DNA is TGCGCCAGCAGTACACGGGGGAGGGAGGACGGCTACACCTTC.

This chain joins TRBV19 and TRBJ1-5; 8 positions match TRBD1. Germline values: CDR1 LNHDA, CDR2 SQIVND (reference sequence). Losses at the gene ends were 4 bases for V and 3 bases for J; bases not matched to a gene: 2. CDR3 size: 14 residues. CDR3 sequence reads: CASSRQGINQPQHF. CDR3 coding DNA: TGTGCCAGTAGTAGACAGGGGATCAATCAGCCCCAGCATTTT.

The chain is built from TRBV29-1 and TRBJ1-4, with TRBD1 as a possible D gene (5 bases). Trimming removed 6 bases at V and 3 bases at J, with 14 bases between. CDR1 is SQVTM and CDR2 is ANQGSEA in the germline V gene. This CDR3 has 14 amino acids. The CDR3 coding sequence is TGCAGCGTGACTGAGAGGGGCCCTAATGAAAAACTGTTTTTT. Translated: CSVTERGPNEKLFF.

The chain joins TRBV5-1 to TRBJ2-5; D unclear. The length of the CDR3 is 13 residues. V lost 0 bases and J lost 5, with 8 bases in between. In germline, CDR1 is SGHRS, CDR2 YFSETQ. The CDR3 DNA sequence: TGCGCCAGCAGCTTGGGGGAAGGGGAGACCCAGTACTTC. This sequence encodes CASSLGEGETQYF.

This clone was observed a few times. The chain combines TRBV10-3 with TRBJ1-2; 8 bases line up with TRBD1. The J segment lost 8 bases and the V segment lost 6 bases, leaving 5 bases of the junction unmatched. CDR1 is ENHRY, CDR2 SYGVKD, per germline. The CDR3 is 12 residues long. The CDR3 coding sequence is TGTGCCATCAGCCCGACAGGGGCGGGCTACACCTTC. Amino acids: CAISPTGAGYTF.

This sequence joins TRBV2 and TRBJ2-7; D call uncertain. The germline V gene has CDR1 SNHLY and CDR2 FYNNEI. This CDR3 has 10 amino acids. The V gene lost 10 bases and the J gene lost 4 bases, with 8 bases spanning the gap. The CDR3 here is CATSNYEQYF. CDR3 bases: TGTGCCACCAGCAATTACGAGCAGTACTTC. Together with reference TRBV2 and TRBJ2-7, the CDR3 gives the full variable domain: EPEVTQTPSHQVTQMGQEVILRCVPISNHLYFYWYRQILGQKVEFLVSFYNNEISEKSEIFDDQFSVERPDGSNFTLKIRSTKLEDSAMYFCATSNYEQYFGPGTRLTVT.

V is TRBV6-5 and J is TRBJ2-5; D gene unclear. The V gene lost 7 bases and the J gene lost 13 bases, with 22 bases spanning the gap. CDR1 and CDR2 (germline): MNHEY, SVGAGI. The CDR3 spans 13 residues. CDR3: CASTPGGHQFMYF. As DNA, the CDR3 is TGTGCCAGCACTCCCGGCGGCCACCAATTCATGTACTTC.